The 7 T cell receptor beta chains below were found in one sample sequenced in a study of control samples from healthy donors and cancer patients. Sequencing was performed with immunoSEQ multiplex PCR; in TCRdb, only in-frame clones are kept and a portion is missing. The sample consists of about 130,000 clones, about 93% of them appearing once. Material for sequencing was PBMCs. Receptor source: a man aged 45-65 years with head and neck cancer.

The V gene is TRBV29-1, the J gene TRBJ2-1; 10 nucleotides match TRBD2. Germline CDR1 SQVTM, CDR2 ANQGSEA. V gave up 3 bases and J gave up 8 bases; unmatched junction bases: 7. This CDR3 spans 14 amino acids. The chain's CDR3 is CSVDSGGIRYEQFF. In DNA, the CDR3 is TGCAGCGTTGATAGCGGGGGGATCAGGTATGAGCAGTTCTTC.

The chain recombines TRBV19 with TRBJ1-1; D is unclear. Germline CDR1 LNHDA, CDR2 SQIVND (reference sequence). V lost 3 bases and J 0 bases, leaving 14 bases between the germline ends. The CDR3 covers 16 residues. This CDR3 is CASSIRARLLNTEAFF. The CDR3 nucleotides read TGTGCCAGTAGTATCCGGGCCAGGCTACTGAACACTGAAGCTTTCTTT.

J is TRBJ2-3 and V is TRBV5-6; 8 bases match TRBD2. The CDR3 spans 18 residues. Germline CDR1 and CDR2: SGHDT and YYEEEE. The V gene end was trimmed by 0 bases and the J gene end by 6 bases; junction bases not matched to a gene: 15. CDR3 DNA sequence: TGTGCCAGCAGCTTGGAAACTAGCTCGGGGGGGCCTAGGGATACGCAGTATTTT. Protein product: CASSLETSSGGPRDTQYF.

This chain uses TRBV6-1 with TRBJ1-2; 11 nucleotides match TRBD1. Germline CDR1 reads MNHNS; CDR2 reads SASEGT. V dropped 3 bases and J dropped 0; count of bases not matched to a gene: 9. This CDR3 region has 18 residues. CDR3 sequence: CASSDVPGQGVTNYGYTF. CDR3 DNA sequence: TGTGCCAGCAGTGATGTACCGGGACAGGGGGTTACTAACTATGGCTACACCTTC.

The gene calls are TRBV6-6 and TRBJ1-3, with 10 nucleotides matching TRBD1. Germline loops: CDR1 MNHNY, CDR2 SVGAGI (reference sequence). The length of the CDR3 is 15 residues. V was clipped by 5 bases and J by 4 bases; unmatched bases: 5. The CDR3 nucleotides read TGTGCCAGCAGTGACAGGGGGCAAGGCGGAAACACCATATATTTT. It specifies CASSDRGQGGNTIYF.

The rearrangement links TRBV5-4 to TRBJ2-2, with 9 positions matching TRBD2. CDR1 SGHNT and CDR2 YYREEE come from the germline V gene (reference sequence). The CDR3 spans 15 residues. Trimming took 0 bases from V and 5 from J; bases not matched to a gene: 2. The CDR3 coding sequence is TGTGCCAGCAGCTTGGCCCTAGCGGGGACCGGGGAGCTGTTTTTT. Translating it yields CASSLALAGTGELFF.

The chain uses TRBV6-6 and TRBJ2-7, with 10 bases identical to TRBD2. The CDR3 runs 14 residues. Germline values: CDR1 MNHNY, CDR2 SVGAGI (reference sequence). After removal of 5 bases from V and 5 bases from J, the junction contained 6 bases not matched to a gene. In nucleotides, the CDR3 is TGTGCCAGCAGTATAGCGGGGGGAGCAAACGAGCAGTACTTC. Amino acid sequence: CASSIAGGANEQYF.